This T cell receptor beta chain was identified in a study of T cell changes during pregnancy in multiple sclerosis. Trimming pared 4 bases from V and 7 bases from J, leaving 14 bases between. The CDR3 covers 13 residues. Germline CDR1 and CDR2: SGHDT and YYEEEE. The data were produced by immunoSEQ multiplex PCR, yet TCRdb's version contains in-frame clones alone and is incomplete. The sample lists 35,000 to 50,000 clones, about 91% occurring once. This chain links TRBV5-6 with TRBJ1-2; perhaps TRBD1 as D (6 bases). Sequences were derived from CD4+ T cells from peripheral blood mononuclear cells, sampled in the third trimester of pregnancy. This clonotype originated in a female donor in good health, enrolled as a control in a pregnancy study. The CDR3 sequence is CASSQGTGSGYTF. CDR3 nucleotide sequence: TGTGCCAGCAGCCAGGGAACAGGGTCTGGCTACACCTTC.